This TCR beta chain was profiled in a study of OX40 agonist ivuxolimab in advanced cancers. About this clone itself: The antigen is undetermined.

Regarding the study as a whole: Not determined was the antigen specificity of the expanded peripheral T cells.

The protocol was immunoSEQ multiplex PCR, while the TCRdb copy is restricted to in-frame clones and leaves out a portion. The sample has about 77,000 clones; around four fifths are singletons. The sequence derives from an adult with an advanced solid tumor such as melanoma, head and neck, liver or kidney cancer. The sequences come from CD4+ or CD8+ T cells sorted from blood, collected in a trial of the OX40 agonist ivuxolimab.

DNA of the CDR3: TGTGCCAGCAGTTACTCCCGGACGGGTGACGGGACCCAGTACTTC. It codes for CASSYSRTGDGTQYF. This chain joins TRBV6-5 and TRBJ2-5; no clear D gene. Germline V gene sequence: CDR1 MNHEY, CDR2 SVGAGI. CDR3 length: 15 residues. V was clipped by 0 bases and J by 7 bases, with 15 bases between them.